This T cell receptor (beta chain) was documented in a study of patients and donors after allogeneic stem cell transplantation. TCRdb analysed the RT-PCR reads with MiXCR anew, one entry per CDR3 protein. Seen here are fewer than 500,000 distinct CDR3 sequences, 16% observed once, and the top ten hold around 7.9%. This clonotype was recorded at least ten times. This CDR3 contains 13 residues. V was trimmed by 4 bases and J by 8 bases, leaving 14 bases between them. Germline CDR1 and CDR2: SGHTA and FQGTGA. The chain uses TRBV7-3 and TRBJ1-1; D is perhaps TRBD1 (5 bases). This TCR derives from a human donor who was either an allogeneic HSCT recipient or a stem cell or donor lymphocyte infusion donor (not recorded which). It is not recorded whose cells these are; they may come from a transplant donor. Sequenced input: blood, either unsorted or a sorted T cell fraction (not recorded which). The CDR3 nucleotides read TGTGCCAGCAGCTCAACAGGACTTGGGGAAGCTTTCTTT. Its translation: CASSSTGLGEAFF.